The 9 T cell receptor beta chains given below trace back to one sample, sequenced in a study of blood T cell repertoires in COVID-19. Data came from immunoSEQ multiplex PCR; TCRdb stores just in-frame clones and leaves some out. Of 50,000 to 60,000 clones listed, about nine tenths are singletons. Sequences were obtained from peripheral blood. The receptors here all came from a man aged 60-69 years with acute or convalescent COVID-19.

V is TRBV19 and J is TRBJ1-2; possibly TRBD1 for D (5 bases). Germline CDR1 is LNHDA and CDR2 is SQIVND (reference sequence). The CDR3 loop spans 15 amino acids. V was clipped by 5 bases and J by 2 bases, with 15 bases between them. This CDR3 is CASSSRGGANYGYTF. The CDR3 region has the DNA TGTGCCAGTAGTTCCCGAGGCGGGGCCAACTATGGCTACACCTTC.

V and J are TRBV9 and TRBJ2-6, with D maybe TRBD2 (6 bases). This CDR3 is built from 14 residues. V was clipped by 3 bases and J by 5 bases, with 9 bases between them. Looked up from germline, CDR1 is SGDLS and CDR2 is YYNGEE. In DNA, the CDR3 is TGTGCCAGCAGCGCGGACTACTGGGCCAACGTCCTGACTTTC. As protein: CASSADYWANVLTF.

The chain has TRBV27 and TRBJ2-7, with D perhaps TRBD2 (6 bases). Trimming removed 3 bases from V and 3 bases from J, with 12 bases in between. This CDR3 region has 14 residues. Germline loops: CDR1 MNHEY, CDR2 SMNVEV (reference sequence). The CDR3 sequence: CASSFGGPHYEQYF. The CDR3 coding sequence is TGTGCCAGCAGTTTCGGGGGACCCCACTACGAGCAGTACTTC.

The J gene is TRBJ2-5, the V gene TRBV9; 9 bases line up with TRBD1. V gave up 3 bases and J gave up 5 bases; unmatched junction bases: 5. Germline lookup yields CDR1 SGDLS and CDR2 YYNGEE. The CDR3 is 14 amino acids. Here the CDR3 DNA reads TGTGCCAGCAGCGGGGGGACAGGGAAGGAGACCCAGTACTTC. This translates into CASSGGTGKETQYF.

This chain uses TRBV25-1 with TRBJ1-6; the D is unclear. The germline V gene encodes CDR1 MGHDK and CDR2 SYGVNS. The V and J ends lost 2 bases and 4 bases respectively, with 12 bases between them. The CDR3 is 16 amino acids. The CDR3 DNA reads TGTGCCAGCAGTGAAACTAGAACAGATTATAATTCACCCCTCCACTTT. This gives the protein CASSETRTDYNSPLHF.

The CDR3 region is CASSPGVRGSEAFF. CDR3 DNA sequence: TGTGCCAGCTCACCTGGGGTGAGAGGGTCTGAAGCTTTCTTT. The V and J genes are TRBV18 and TRBJ1-1; D is unclear. Per germline, CDR1 KGHSH and CDR2 LQKENI. The germline V and J ends were trimmed by 3 bases and 6 bases, with 14 bases remaining between them. CDR3 length equals 14 residues.

The chain couples TRBV6-5 to TRBJ1-2; TRBD1 matches at 9 bases. J was trimmed by 4 bases and V by 4 bases; bases with no gene match: 10. The germline V gene has CDR1 MNHEY and CDR2 SVGAGI. The CDR3 totals 16 residues. The CDR3 reads CASSSTGGITVYGYTF. The CDR3 DNA follows: TGTGCCAGCAGTTCGACAGGGGGGATTACCGTCTATGGCTACACCTTC.

This clone was counted between two and nine times. J is TRBJ1-2 and V is TRBV30; D uncertain. Germline CDR1 reads GTSNPN; CDR2 reads SVGIG (reference sequence). The CDR3 has 11 amino acids. CDR3 nucleotide sequence: TGTGGCGCGAAATCGGACTATGGCTACACCTTC. It encodes CGAKSDYGYTF. Complete variable domain (other parts from reference TRBV30 and TRBJ1-2): SQTIHQWPATLVQPVGSPLSLECTVEGTSNPNLYWYRQAAGRGLQLLFYSVGIGQISSEVPQNLSASRPQDRQFILSSKKLLLSDSGFYLCGAKSDYGYTFGSGTRLTVV.

The V and J genes are TRBV9 and TRBJ2-7; D perhaps matches TRBD2 (5 bases). Germline CDR1 is SGDLS and CDR2 is YYNGEE. The CDR3 consists of 15 residues. Trimming cost V 2 bases and J 3 bases, with 15 bases left between them. The CDR3 loop is CASSVTGSLSYEQYF. The CDR3 coding sequence is TGTGCCAGCAGCGTCACGGGGTCTCTCAGCTACGAGCAGTACTTC.